The source of this T cell receptor (beta chain) is a study of cytomegalovirus exposure and HLA in healthy donors. Here immunoSEQ multiplex PCR was the method, and the copy in TCRdb shows in-frame clones only, minus some. The data show 150,000 to 200,000 clones, 86% seen once. V was shortened by 7 bases and J by 5 bases, with 23 bases between the two germline ends. The length of the CDR3 is 16 residues. Germline lookup yields CDR1 SEHNR and CDR2 FQNEAQ (reference sequence). Study results and caveats: In vitro confirmation showed three CMV-associated chains to be CMV antigen specific. In the 90 to 150 validation repertoires, about 94% of cluster scores exceeded 0, per a later analysis.

As concerns this clone: Its antigen is as yet unknown.

The gene calls are TRBV7-9 and TRBJ1-1, with TRBD1 as a possible D gene (5 bases). This TCR derives from a woman aged 18-29 years in good health and CMV-seronegative. The specimen sequenced was PBMCs. The CDR3 sequence: CASKRDGSPGVTEAFF. In DNA form, the CDR3 reads TGTGCCAGCAAAAGAGATGGGAGTCCGGGGGTGACTGAAGCTTTCTTT. The whole variable domain, remainder taken from reference TRBV7-9 and TRBJ1-1, is DTGVSQNPRHKITKRGQNVTFRCDPISEHNRLYWYRQTLGQGPEFLTYFQNEAQLEKSRLLSDRFSAERPKGSFSTLEIQRTEQGDSAMYLCASKRDGSPGVTEAFFGQGTRLTVV.